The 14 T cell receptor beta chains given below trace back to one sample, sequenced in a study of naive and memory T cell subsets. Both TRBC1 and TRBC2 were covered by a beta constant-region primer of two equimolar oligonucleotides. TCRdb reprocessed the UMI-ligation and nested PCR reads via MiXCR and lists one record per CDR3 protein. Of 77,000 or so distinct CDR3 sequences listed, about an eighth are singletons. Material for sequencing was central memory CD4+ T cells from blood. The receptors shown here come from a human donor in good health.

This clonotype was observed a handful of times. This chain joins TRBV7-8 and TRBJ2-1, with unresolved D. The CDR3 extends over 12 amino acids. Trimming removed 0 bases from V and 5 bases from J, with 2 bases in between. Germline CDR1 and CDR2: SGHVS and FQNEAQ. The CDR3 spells CASSLAHNEQFF. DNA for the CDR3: TGTGCCAGCAGCTTAGCGCACAATGAGCAGTTCTTC.

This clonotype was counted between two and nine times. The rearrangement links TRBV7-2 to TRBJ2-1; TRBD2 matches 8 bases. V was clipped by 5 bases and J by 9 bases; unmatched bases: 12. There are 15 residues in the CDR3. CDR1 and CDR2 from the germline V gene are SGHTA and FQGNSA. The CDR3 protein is CASSPQPGLGSEQFF. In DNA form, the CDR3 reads TGTGCCAGCAGCCCGCAACCGGGACTAGGCAGTGAGCAGTTCTTC.

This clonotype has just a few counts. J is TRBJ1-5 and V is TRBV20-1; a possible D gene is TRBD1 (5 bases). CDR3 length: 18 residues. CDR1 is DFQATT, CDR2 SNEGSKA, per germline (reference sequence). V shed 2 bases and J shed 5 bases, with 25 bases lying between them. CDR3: CSARMAAAGGRADQPQHF. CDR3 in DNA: TGCAGTGCTAGAATGGCAGCCGCCGGGGGACGTGCCGATCAGCCCCAGCATTTT.

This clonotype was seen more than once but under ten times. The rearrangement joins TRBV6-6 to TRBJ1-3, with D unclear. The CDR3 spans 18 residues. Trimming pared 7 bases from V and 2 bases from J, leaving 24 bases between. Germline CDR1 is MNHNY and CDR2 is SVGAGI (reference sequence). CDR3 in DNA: TGTGCCAGCACCCGAACGACGCTGCTCGTCCCCCCTGGAAACACCATATATTTT. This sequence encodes CASTRTTLLVPPGNTIYF.

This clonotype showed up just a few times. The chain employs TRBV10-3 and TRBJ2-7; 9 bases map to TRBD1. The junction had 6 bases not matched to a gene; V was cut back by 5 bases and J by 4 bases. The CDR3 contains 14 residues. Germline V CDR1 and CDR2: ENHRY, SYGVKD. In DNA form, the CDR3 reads TGTGCCATCAGTAAGGGACAGGGAATATACGAGCAGTACTTC. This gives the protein CAISKGQGIYEQYF.

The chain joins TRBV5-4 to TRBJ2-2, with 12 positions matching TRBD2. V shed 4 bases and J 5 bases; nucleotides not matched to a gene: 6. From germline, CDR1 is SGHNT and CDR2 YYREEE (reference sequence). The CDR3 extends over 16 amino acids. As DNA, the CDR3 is TGTGCCAGCAGCCGCAAACTAGCGGGAGGAACCGGGGAGCTGTTTTTT. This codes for CASSRKLAGGTGELFF.

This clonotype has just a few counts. In DNA form, the CDR3 reads TGCGCCAGCAAAAGGGCAGGTGATGATGAGCAGTTCTTC. It translates to CASKRAGDDEQFF. The chain carries TRBV10-1 and TRBJ2-1; D gene unclear. Trimming shortened V by 7 bases and J by 8 bases, and 15 bases separated the two germline ends. The CDR3 covers 13 residues. Germline V lookup: CDR1 WNHNN, CDR2 SYGVQD (reference sequence).

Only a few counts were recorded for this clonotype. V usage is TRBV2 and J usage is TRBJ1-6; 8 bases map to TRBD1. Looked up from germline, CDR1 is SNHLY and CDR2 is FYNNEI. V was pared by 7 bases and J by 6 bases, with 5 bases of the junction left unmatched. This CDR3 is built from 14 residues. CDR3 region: CASTLDRVNSPLHF. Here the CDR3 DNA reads TGTGCCAGCACTCTGGACAGGGTTAATTCACCCCTCCACTTT.

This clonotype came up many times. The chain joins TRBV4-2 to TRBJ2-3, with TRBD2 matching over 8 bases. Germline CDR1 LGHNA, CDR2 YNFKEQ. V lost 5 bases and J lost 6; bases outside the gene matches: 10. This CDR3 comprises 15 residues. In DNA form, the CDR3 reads TGTGCCAGCAGCTATGGGACTAGTGATGATGATACGCAGTATTTT. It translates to CASSYGTSDDDTQYF.

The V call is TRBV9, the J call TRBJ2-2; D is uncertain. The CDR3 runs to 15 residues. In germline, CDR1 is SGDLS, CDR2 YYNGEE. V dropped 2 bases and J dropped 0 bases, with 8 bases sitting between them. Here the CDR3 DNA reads TGTGCCAGCAGCGTCGGGCTATCGAACACCGGGGAGCTGTTTTTT. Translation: CASSVGLSNTGELFF.

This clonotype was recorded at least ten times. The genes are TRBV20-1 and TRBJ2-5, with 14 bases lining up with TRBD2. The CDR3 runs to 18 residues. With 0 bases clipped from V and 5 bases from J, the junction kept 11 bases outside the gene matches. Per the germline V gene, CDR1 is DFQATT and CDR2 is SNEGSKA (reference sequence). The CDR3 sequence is CSARDITTSGRAGETQYF. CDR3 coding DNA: TGCAGTGCTAGAGATATCACGACTAGCGGGAGGGCCGGGGAGACCCAGTACTTC.

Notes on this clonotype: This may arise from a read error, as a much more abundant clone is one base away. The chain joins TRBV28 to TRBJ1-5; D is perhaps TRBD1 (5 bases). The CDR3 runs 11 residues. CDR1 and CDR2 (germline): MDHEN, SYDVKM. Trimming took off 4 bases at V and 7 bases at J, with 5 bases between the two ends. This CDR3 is CASSWGQPQHF. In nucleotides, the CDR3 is TGTGCCAGCAGTTGGGGCCAGCCCCAGCATTTT.

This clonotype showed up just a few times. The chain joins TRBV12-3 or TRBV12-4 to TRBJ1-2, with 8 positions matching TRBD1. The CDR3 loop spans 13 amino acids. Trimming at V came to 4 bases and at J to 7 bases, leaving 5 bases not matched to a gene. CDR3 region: CASSYGQGGGYTF. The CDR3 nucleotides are TGTGCCAGCAGTTACGGACAGGGAGGTGGCTACACCTTC.

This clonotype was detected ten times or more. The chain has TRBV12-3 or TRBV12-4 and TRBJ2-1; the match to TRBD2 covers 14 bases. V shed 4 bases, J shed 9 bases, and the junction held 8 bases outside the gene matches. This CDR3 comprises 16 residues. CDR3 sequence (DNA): TGTGCCAGCAGTTCAGCCGGGACTAGCGGGAGCACTGAGCAGTTCTTC. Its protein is CASSSAGTSGSTEQFF.